The clone carrying this T cell receptor (beta chain) was found a few times. The data belong to a study of OX40 agonist ivuxolimab in advanced cancers. Background on the study: The dose-escalation cohort was about 87% male, with a mean age of around 54 years, ranging about 23 to 90. Approximately 40% of patients had received prior checkpoint inhibitor therapy.

The method was immunoSEQ multiplex PCR; TCRdb's version includes in-frame clones alone and lacks a portion of them. The sample contains around 18,000 clones, approximately 72% of which appear only once. Material: CD4+ or CD8+ T cells sorted from blood, obtained in a trial of the OX40 agonist ivuxolimab. The clonotype comes from an adult with an advanced solid tumor such as melanoma, head and neck, liver or kidney cancer.

CDR3 nucleotide sequence: TGCAGCTCCTTAGTGGACAGTTCTGAAGCTTTCTTT. Translating it yields CSSLVDSSEAFF. The chain links TRBV29-1 to TRBJ1-1; tentative D call: TRBD1 (6 bases). CDR3 size: 12 residues. Germline values: CDR1 SQVTM, CDR2 ANQGSEA. Trimming cost V 8 bases and J 6 bases, with 16 bases left between them.